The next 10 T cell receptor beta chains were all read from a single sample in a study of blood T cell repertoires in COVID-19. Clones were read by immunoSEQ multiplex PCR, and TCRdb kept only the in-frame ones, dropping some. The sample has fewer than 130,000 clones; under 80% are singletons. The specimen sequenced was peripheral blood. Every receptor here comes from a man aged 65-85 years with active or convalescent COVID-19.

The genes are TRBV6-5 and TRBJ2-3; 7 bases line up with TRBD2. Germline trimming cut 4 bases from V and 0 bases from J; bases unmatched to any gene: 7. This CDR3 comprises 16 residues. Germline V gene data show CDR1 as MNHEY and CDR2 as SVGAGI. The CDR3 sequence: CASSSRGAGSTDTQYF. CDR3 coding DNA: TGTGCCAGCAGTTCCCGTGGAGCGGGGAGCACAGATACGCAGTATTTT.

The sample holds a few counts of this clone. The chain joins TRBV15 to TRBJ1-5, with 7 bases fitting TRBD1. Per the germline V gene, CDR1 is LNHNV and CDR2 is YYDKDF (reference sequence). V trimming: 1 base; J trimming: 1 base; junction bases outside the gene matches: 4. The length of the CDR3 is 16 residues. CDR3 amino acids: CATSRGGDRSNQPQHF. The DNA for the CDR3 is TGTGCCACCAGCAGAGGGGGGGACAGAAGCAATCAGCCCCAGCATTTT.

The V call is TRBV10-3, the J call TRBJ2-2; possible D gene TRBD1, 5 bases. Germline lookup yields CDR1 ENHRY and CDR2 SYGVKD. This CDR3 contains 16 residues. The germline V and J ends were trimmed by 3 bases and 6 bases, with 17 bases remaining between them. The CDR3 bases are TGTGCCATCAGTGATTGGGGCCCCCAAAATTCCGGGGAGCTGTTTTTT. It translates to CAISDWGPQNSGELFF.

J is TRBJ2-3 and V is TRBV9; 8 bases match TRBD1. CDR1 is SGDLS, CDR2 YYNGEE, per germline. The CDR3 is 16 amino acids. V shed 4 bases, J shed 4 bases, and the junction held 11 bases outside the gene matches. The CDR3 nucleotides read TGTGCCAGCAGCCCCAGTCCGGGGACAGGCCCAGATACGCAGTATTTT. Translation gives CASSPSPGTGPDTQYF.

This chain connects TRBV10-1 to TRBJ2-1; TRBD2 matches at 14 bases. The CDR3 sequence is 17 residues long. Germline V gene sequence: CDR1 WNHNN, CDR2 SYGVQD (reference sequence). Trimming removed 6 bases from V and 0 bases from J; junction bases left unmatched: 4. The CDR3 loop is CASSGTSGGTSYNEQFF. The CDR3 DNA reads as TGCGCCAGCAGCGGGACTAGCGGGGGTACCTCCTACAATGAGCAGTTCTTC.

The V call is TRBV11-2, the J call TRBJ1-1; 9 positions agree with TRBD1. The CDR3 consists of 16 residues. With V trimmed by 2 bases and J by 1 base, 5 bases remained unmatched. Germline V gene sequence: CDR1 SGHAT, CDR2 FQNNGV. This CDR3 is CASSLTPGQGNTEAFF. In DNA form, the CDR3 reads TGTGCCAGCAGCTTAACCCCGGGACAGGGGAACACTGAAGCTTTCTTT.

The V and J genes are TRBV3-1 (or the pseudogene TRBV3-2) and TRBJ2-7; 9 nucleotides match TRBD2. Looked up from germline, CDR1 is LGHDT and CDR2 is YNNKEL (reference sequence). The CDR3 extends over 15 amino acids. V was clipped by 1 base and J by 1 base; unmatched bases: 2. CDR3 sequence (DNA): TGTGCCAGCAGCCAAGGGACTAGCGTATCCTACGAGCAGTACTTC. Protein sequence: CASSQGTSVSYEQYF.

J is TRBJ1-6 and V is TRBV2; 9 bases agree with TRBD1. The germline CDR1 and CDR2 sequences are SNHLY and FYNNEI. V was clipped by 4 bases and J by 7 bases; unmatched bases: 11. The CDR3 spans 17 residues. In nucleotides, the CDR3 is TGTGCCAGCAGTGCTTCGAGGACAGGGGTGTCGAATTCACCCCTCCACTTT. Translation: CASSASRTGVSNSPLHF.

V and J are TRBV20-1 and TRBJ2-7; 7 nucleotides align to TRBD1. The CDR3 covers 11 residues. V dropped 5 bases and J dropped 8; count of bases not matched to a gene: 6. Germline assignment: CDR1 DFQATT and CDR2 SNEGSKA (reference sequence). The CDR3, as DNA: TGCAGTGCTCTCGACAGGGTCAAGCAGTACTTC. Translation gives CSALDRVKQYF.

The CDR3 coding sequence is TGTGCCAGCAGCGTAGGTCAGGGGTTCGGCTCTGGGGCCAACGTCCTGACTTTC. It encodes CASSVGQGFGSGANVLTF. J is TRBJ2-6 and V is TRBV9; tentative D call: TRBD1 (6 bases). This CDR3 spans 18 amino acids. V was cut by 0 bases and J by 0 bases, with 13 bases left in between. CDR1 is SGDLS, CDR2 YYNGEE, per germline.